The rows below give T cell receptor beta chains drawn from one sample of a study of beta chain features in type 1 diabetes. Clones were read by immunoSEQ multiplex PCR, and TCRdb kept only the in-frame ones, dropping some. The data contain 200,000 to 250,000 clones, under 13% of them seen just once; the ten biggest clones take up less than 1.5%. Sequencing used central memory CD4+ T cells from blood. The receptor source for this set is a man younger than 35 in good health. Both conserved end residues are part of each CDR3. The D gene is left open where the match is weak. A clone size is listed for some rows: how often the clone was seen (once, few, many), or a class if it is expanded.

J	D	length	size	V	DNA	CDR3
TRBJ2-7	NA	15	NA	TRBV4-3	TGCGCCAGCAGCCAAGGTAGTCTGCTGTCCTACGAGCAGTACTTC	CASSQGSLLSYEQYF
TRBJ2-4	NA	14	NA	TRBV7-2	TGTGCCAGCAGCTTAGGGCAAGCCAAAAACATTCAGTACTTC	CASSLGQAKNIQYF
TRBJ2-1	TRBD2	15	few	TRBV7-3	TGTGCCAGCAGCTTAATTGCGGGAGATCGTGGTGAGCAGTTCTTC	CASSLIAGDRGEQFF
TRBJ2-5	TRBD2	16	few	TRBV29-1	TGCAGCGTTGATACCGGGACTAGCGGGAGCATAGAGACCCAGTACTTC	CSVDTGTSGSIETQYF
TRBJ1-1	NA	13	few	TRBV10-3	TGTGCCACTCACCCAGGGATTGGCACTGAAGCTTTCTTT	CATHPGIGTEAFF
TRBJ1-2	NA	14	many	TRBV7-2	TGTGCCAGCACACCTCCCGGGGGTGGCCTAGGCTACACCTTC	CASTPPGGGLGYTF
TRBJ2-3	NA	15	few	TRBV7-6	TGTGCCAGCAGCTTAGCGCTTGTCGGCACAGATACGCAGTATTTT	CASSLALVGTDTQYF
TRBJ1-1	TRBD1	14	many	TRBV30	TGTGCCTGGAGTGTCAGGGCCGACAGGGGGAAAGCTTTCTTT	CAWSVRADRGKAFF
TRBJ2-2	NA	13	few	TRBV2	TGTGCCAGCAGCGCGGACAGCGCCGGGGAGCTGTTTTTT	CASSADSAGELFF
TRBJ2-1	NA	13	NA	TRBV19	TGTGCCAGTAGGACCAGGTCCTACGATGAGCAGTTCTTC	CASRTRSYDEQFF
TRBJ2-5	TRBD1	14	NA	TRBV5-1	TGCGCCAGCAGCTATGGACAGGGGAAAGAGACCCAGTACTTC	CASSYGQGKETQYF
TRBJ1-2	NA	16	NA	TRBV4-3	TGCGCCAGCAGCCGAGCCATGGCCGCTTCTAACTATGGCTACACCTTC	CASSRAMAASNYGYTF
TRBJ2-1	NA	15	NA	TRBV5-1	TGCGCCAGCAGCCCGCTAGGATCCTCCTACAATGAGCAGTTCTTC	CASSPLGSSYNEQFF
TRBJ2-7	TRBD1	13	NA	TRBV29-1	TGCAGCGTTCAACAGGGGGCCCTCTACGAGCAGTACTTC	CSVQQGALYEQYF
TRBJ2-7	NA	14	many	TRBV6-5	TGTGCCAGCAACGCACCGGGAACCTCCTACGAGCAGTACTTC	CASNAPGTSYEQYF
TRBJ2-3	NA	13	many	TRBV9	TGTGCCAGCAGCCCCGACTACTTGGGTACGCAGTATTTT	CASSPDYLGTQYF
TRBJ2-5	NA	15	NA	TRBV5-1	TGCGCCAGCAGCTTGGGACTACAGGGCCAAGAGACCCAGTACTTC	CASSLGLQGQETQYF
TRBJ2-3	NA	13	few	TRBV11-2	TGTGCCAGCAGCGTATACCAGGGGGATACGCAGTATTTT	CASSVYQGDTQYF
TRBJ2-5	NA	15	NA	TRBV29-1	TGCAGCGCCCAAAACTCCGGGACTTACCAAGAGACCCAGTACTTC	CSAQNSGTYQETQYF
TRBJ2-5	NA	13	many	TRBV19	TGTGCCACGCGGGGACGGCTTCAAGAGACCCAGTACTTC	CATRGRLQETQYF
TRBJ1-2	NA	12	NA	TRBV29-1	TGCAGCGTTGGACAGCGATTCGATGGCTACACCTTC	CSVGQRFDGYTF
TRBJ2-4	TRBD1	15	few	TRBV28	TGTGCCAGCAGTTTACCGGGACAGGTCAAAAACATTCAGTACTTC	CASSLPGQVKNIQYF
TRBJ2-5	NA	14	few	TRBV5-1	TGCGCCAGCAGCCAGGCTCTGGTCGGGGGGACCCAGTACTTC	CASSQALVGGTQYF
TRBJ2-3	NA	13	NA	TRBV7-2	TGTGCCAGCAGCGGCGACTGGAGGGATACGCAGTATTTT	CASSGDWRDTQYF
TRBJ2-1	NA	12	NA	TRBV11-2	TGTGCCAGCAGCCTCCTAGATTTTGGGCAGTTCTTC	CASSLLDFGQFF
TRBJ1-1	NA	12	NA	TRBV18	TGTGCCAGCTCACCCCAGCAGACTGAAGCTTTCTTT	CASSPQQTEAFF
TRBJ2-7	TRBD1	15	NA	TRBV18	TGTGCCAGCTCATCCGGTGGGACAGGGATCAACGAGCAGTACTTC	CASSSGGTGINEQYF
TRBJ2-7	NA	13	NA	TRBV2	TGTGCCAGCAGGACGGGGATATACGCGGAGCAGTACTTC	CASRTGIYAEQYF